This record looks at one T cell receptor beta chain sequence and its context. Its antigen target is currently unknown. One base away there is no much larger clone; base qualities are not given. The library was obtained by the immunoSEQ multiplex PCR assay. For most patients, high-throughput TCR-beta CDR3 sequencing of genomic DNA was performed by Adaptive Biotechnologies. The paper's processing steps were these. Adaptive's ImmunoSEQ software was the source of the TCR sequencing data for over 15 patients, while a few other patients were processed with MiXCR and VDJtools. Because the origin of CDR3 nucleotide sequences shared between donor and recipient could not be assigned, those sequences were removed. Alloreactive clones required at least 2-fold expansion over unstimulated cells and minimum CFSE-low frequency of 0.002% (template counts) or 0.001% (read counts). Clones were considered mappable if detected in sequenced pre-transplant spleen, lymph node, or MLR CFSE-low populations of the donor or recipient. The cumulative frequency of alloreactive clones was calculated as a percentage of all sequences, weighted by copy number. As stored in TCRdb, this immuneACCESS dataset retains in-frame rearrangements with V and J assigned. A fraction of the clones does not appear; measured against another copy, unresolved V genes explain less than half of the discrepancy, and the remainder lacks a known reason. V and J calls and clone size are as listed in that table; D and trimming were resolved from the DNA. Within this sample are roughly 8,400 clones, with around two thirds of them counted one time only. The ten most abundant clones make up approximately 32% of the sample.

Intraepithelial and lamina propria lymphocytes were isolated from graft specimens using dithiothreitol, EDTA incubations and collagenase D digestion. Bulk TCR-beta sequencing was performed on serial intestinal graft biopsy specimens collected as late as 600 days after transplant. V loses 1 base at its end and J loses 2 bases; junction bases beyond the gene matches: 2. The CDR3 goes from the cysteine to the phenylalanine over 14 residues. Only the CDR3 region is kept as DNA, spanning 42 bases read in frame from base 1. In the germline V gene, CDR1 corresponds to KGHSH and CDR2 to LQKENI. The sample comes from a study of graft-versus-host responses after intestinal transplantation (dated by TCRdb to the early 2020s). General notes on the study: Recipients received multivisceral, liver-intestinal, or isolated intestinal transplants. Donor T cell macrochimerism was defined as a peak of at least 4% donor T cells among recipient peripheral blood mononuclear cells. To identify alloreactive clones, pre-transplant mixed lymphocyte reaction products were sequenced and then compared with unstimulated pre-transplant donor and recipient T cells. Bulk TCR-beta CDR3 sequencing was used to track graft-versus-host and host-versus-graft alloreactive T cell clones in the graft, circulation and bone marrow after intestinal transplantation. Samples from a few later patients were sequenced in-house on an Illumina MiSeq with MiXCR processing rather than by the commercial service. Anti-thymocyte globulin induction was given to all recipients, followed by maintenance tacrolimus and steroids for around three years. A cohort of some 24 intestinal transplant recipients, including one retransplant, was enrolled, and a few patients lacking pretransplant specimens were excluded. Study-wide conclusions, independent of this receptor: The conclusions were limited by the relatively low number and heterogeneity of the intestinal transplant patients. Patients with donor T cell macrochimerism had high GvH to HvG T cell clonal ratios in their allografts. Early after transplant, peak levels of circulating GvH clones were associated with declines in HvG clones. GvH clones turned up in recipient bone marrow, with some appearing earlier in ileal mucosa or blood, a pattern consistent with an intestinal mucosal origin.

Sequencing used ileum tissue, obtained around 500 days after intestinal transplant. The source is a human patient who received an intestinal transplant, so some T cells may come from the graft donor. Rearrangement joined TRBV18 to TRBJ2-7; 7 central nucleotides agree with TRBD1. The encoded CDR3 is CASSPRQGTYEQYF. The sequence in DNA is TGTGCCAGCTCACCACGACAGGGAACCTACGAGCAGTACTTC.